The T cell receptor (beta chain) under discussion was sequenced for a study of vaccination and CD4 T cells after COVID-19. Treatment reported: roughly 11-day PBMC culture with coronavirus spike peptide pools or control peptides (ViraFEST assay). Oncomine TCR Beta short-read sequencing was applied to DNA from cultured CD4+ T cells. TCRdb reprocessed the PCR reads with MiXCR, giving one entry per CDR3 protein. The sample includes about 20,000 distinct CDR3 sequences, approximately 50% of them seen just once. Germline V lookup: CDR1 SGHRS, CDR2 YFSETQ. V was cut by 0 bases and J by 5 bases, with 11 bases left in between. CDR3 size: 14 residues. This clonotype was picked up a small number of times. Its specificity is unknown.

The sample here was CD4+ T cells from blood, cultured in vitro, taken before SARS-CoV-2 vaccination. The V call is TRBV5-1, the J call TRBJ2-5; D is uncertain. The sequence came from a human donor who had recovered from COVID-19. The CDR3 here is CASSLALDGETQYF. The CDR3, as DNA: TGCGCCAGCAGCTTGGCTCTGGACGGGGAGACCCAGTACTTC. Complete variable domain (other parts from reference TRBV5-1 and TRBJ2-5): KAGVTQTPRYLIKTRGQQVTLSCSPISGHRSVSWYQQTPGQGLQFLFEYFSETQRNKGNFPGRFSGRQFSNSRSEMNVSTLELGDSALYLCASSLALDGETQYFGPGTRLLVL.